The 25 T cell receptor beta chains listed next were all sequenced from one sample in a study of fetal regulatory T cell absence and autoimmunity. The assay was immunoSEQ multiplex PCR, and TCRdb's table has in-frame clones only and misses some. The sample yields about 95,000 clones, approximately 79% seen once. Material: pancreas tissue. The receptors derive from a male donor with IPEX syndrome.

The chain links TRBV7-2 to TRBJ2-6; TRBD1 agrees at 8 bases. Germline loops: CDR1 SGHTA, CDR2 FQGNSA. Unmatched junction bases numbered 7, after V lost 5 bases and J lost 4 bases. The CDR3 sequence is 16 residues long. The CDR3 DNA follows: TGTGCCAGCAGCCCCCAGGGGGCGGGAGGGGCCAACGTCCTGACTTTC. This sequence encodes CASSPQGAGGANVLTF.

The chain couples TRBV10-3 to TRBJ1-3, with unresolved D. Germline loops: CDR1 ENHRY, CDR2 SYGVKD. V was trimmed by 10 bases and J by 0 bases, leaving 10 bases between them. The CDR3 contains 13 residues. CDR3 DNA: TGTGCCACCCTGGATCACTCTGGAAACACCATATATTTT. Amino acids: CATLDHSGNTIYF.

This clone has only one observation. V usage is TRBV27 and J usage is TRBJ1-4, with D maybe TRBD1 (5 bases). Germline V gives CDR1 MNHEY, CDR2 SMNVEV (reference sequence). CDR3 size: 15 residues. V lost 2 bases to trimming and J lost 3 bases, with 10 bases between them. The CDR3 bases are TGTGCCAGCAGTTTACAGGGAGGGGCTAATGAAAAACTGTTTTTT. It translates to CASSLQGGANEKLFF.

The chain couples TRBV30 to TRBJ1-2; perhaps TRBD1 as D (6 bases). This CDR3 is 15 amino acids long. Trimming removed 6 bases from V and 2 bases from J, with 19 bases in between. CDR1 and CDR2 (germline): GTSNPN, SVGIG (reference sequence). CDR3 region: CACLYTGQQNYGYTF. The CDR3 nucleotides read TGTGCCTGCCTCTACACGGGACAACAAAACTATGGCTACACCTTC.

V and J are TRBV5-1 and TRBJ2-2; the match to TRBD2 covers 7 bases. Germline V gene lookup returns CDR1 SGHRS and CDR2 YFSETQ. The CDR3 extends over 16 amino acids. The V gene end was trimmed by 2 bases and the J gene end by 0 bases; junction bases not matched to a gene: 4. This CDR3 is CASSFRTSSNTGELFF. CDR3 DNA: TGCGCCAGCAGCTTCCGGACTAGTTCGAACACCGGGGAGCTGTTTTTT.

This clone was observed a single time. Other DNA sequences in this sample translate to the same CDR3. The chain combines TRBV29-1 with TRBJ1-1; D gene ambiguous. There are 10 residues in the CDR3. Germline CDR1 reads SQVTM; CDR2 reads ANQGSEA. The V end was cut by 2 bases, the J end by 2 bases, with 0 bases between. This CDR3 is CSVENTEAFF. As DNA, the CDR3 is TGCAGCGTTGAAAACACTGAAGCTTTCTTT.

V is TRBV6-1 and J is TRBJ2-7; 10 bases are shared with TRBD1. In germline, CDR1 is MNHNS, CDR2 SASEGT. The junction had 9 bases not matched to a gene; V was cut back by 7 bases and J by 3 bases. This CDR3 comprises 15 residues. In DNA form, the CDR3 reads TGTGCCAGCACCATAGGGAGGACAGGGGGCTACGAGCAGTACTTC. This gives the protein CASTIGRTGGYEQYF.

This chain uses TRBV9 with TRBJ2-1, with 10 nucleotides matching TRBD2. Germline loops: CDR1 SGDLS, CDR2 YYNGEE. Trimming at V came to 0 bases and at J to 5 bases, leaving 8 bases not matched to a gene. This CDR3 contains 17 residues. For the CDR3, the DNA is TGTGCCAGCAGCGTAGGGACTAGCGGCCCAATAAACAATGAGCAGTTCTTC. Its protein is CASSVGTSGPINNEQFF.

This clone was seen a few times. The rearrangement uses TRBV5-6 and TRBJ1-5; tentative D call: TRBD1 (6 bases). This CDR3 is built from 13 residues. Trimming cost V 5 bases and J 7 bases, with 13 bases left between them. Germline CDR1 SGHDT, CDR2 YYEEEE. CDR3 sequence: CASSAGGGQPQHF. CDR3 coding DNA: TGTGCCAGCAGTGCGGGGGGCGGACAGCCCCAGCATTTT. The full variable domain, in which reference TRBV5-6 and TRBJ1-5 provide the parts outside the CDR3, is DAGVTQSPTHLIKTRGQQVTLRCSPKSGHDTVSWYQQALGQGPQFIFQYYEEEERQRGNFPDRFSGHQFPNYSSELNVNALLLGDSALYLCASSAGGGQPQHFGDGTRLSIL.

The J gene is TRBJ2-2, the V gene TRBV7-6, with 9 bases matching TRBD1. Germline trimming cut 4 bases from V and 6 bases from J; bases unmatched to any gene: 9. The CDR3 spans 16 residues. From germline, CDR1 is SGHVS and CDR2 FNYEAQ. CDR3 amino acids: CASSSRTGETSGELFF. The CDR3 DNA follows: TGTGCCAGCAGCTCACGGACAGGGGAGACTTCCGGGGAGCTGTTTTTT. The full variable domain, with the rest looked up from reference TRBV7-6 and TRBJ2-2, is GAGVSQSPRYKVTKRGQDVALRCDPISGHVSLYWYRQALGQGPEFLTYFNYEAQQDKSGLPNDRFSAERPEGSISTLTIQRTEQRDSAMYRCASSSRTGETSGELFFGEGSRLTVL.

The chain recombines TRBV14 with TRBJ1-1, with D unresolved. V was shortened by 4 bases and J by 3 bases, with 9 bases between the two germline ends. The CDR3 is made up of 13 amino acids. Germline loops: CDR1 SGHDN, CDR2 FVKESK. CDR3 loop: CASSPGLYTEAFF. For the CDR3, the DNA is TGTGCCAGCAGCCCCGGGCTTTACACTGAAGCTTTCTTT.

This clone was detected only once. The rearrangement uses TRBV10-2 and TRBJ1-5, with a weak D call TRBD1 (6 bases). Germline values: CDR1 WSHSY, CDR2 SAAADI. Trimming took 2 bases from V and 2 from J, leaving 7 bases between them. This CDR3 is built from 14 residues. The CDR3 spells CASSERQGNQPQHF. The CDR3 DNA sequence: TGCGCCAGCAGTGAGAGACAGGGCAATCAGCCCCAGCATTTT.

This clone was counted a few times. The chain combines TRBV4-1 with TRBJ1-5, with D unclear. V lost 1 base and J 4 bases, leaving 5 bases between the germline ends. CDR1 and CDR2 from the germline V gene are MGHRA and YSYEKL. The CDR3 is made up of 13 amino acids. CDR3 sequence (DNA): TGCGCCAGCAGCCAAGGGAGGAATCAGCCCCAGCATTTT. Translation gives CASSQGRNQPQHF.

This clone is labeled as medium-sized. The CDR3 DNA is TGTGCCAGCAGCTCCTACAGGGGGGGATCACCCCTCCACTTT. This gives the protein CASSSYRGGSPLHF. The rearrangement uses TRBV7-9 and TRBJ1-6; 8 bases are a match to TRBD1. CDR1 SEHNR and CDR2 FQNEAQ come from the germline V gene (reference sequence). Losses at the gene ends were 4 bases for V and 10 bases for J; bases not matched to a gene: 6. The length of the CDR3 is 14 residues.

The chain links TRBV5-1 to TRBJ2-7; weak D call: TRBD2 (5 bases). Germline V CDR1 and CDR2: SGHRS, YFSETQ. Trimming cost V 0 bases and J 6 bases, with 13 bases left between them. This CDR3 is built from 14 residues. The CDR3: CASSLDRGYIEQYF. CDR3 in DNA: TGCGCCAGCAGCTTGGACAGAGGGTATATCGAGCAGTACTTC.

V and J are TRBV11-2 and TRBJ2-5; 7 bases map to TRBD2. Germline assignment: CDR1 SGHAT and CDR2 FQNNGV. The length of the CDR3 is 13 residues. V dropped 5 bases and J dropped 6; count of bases not matched to a gene: 6. The chain's CDR3 is CASSTTSIKTQYF. DNA for the CDR3: TGTGCCAGCAGCACGACTAGCATAAAGACCCAGTACTTC.

The chain recombines TRBV2 with TRBJ1-2; D is possibly TRBD1 (6 bases). CDR3 size: 15 residues. V lost 2 bases to trimming and J lost 1 base, with 11 bases between them. Germline V lookup: CDR1 SNHLY, CDR2 FYNNEI. CDR3 sequence: CASSEMGASNYGYTF. In DNA, the CDR3 is TGTGCCAGCAGTGAAATGGGGGCCAGTAACTATGGCTACACCTTC.

CDR3 residues: CASSQVAGGPYEQYF. The CDR3, as DNA: TGCGCCAGCAGCCAAGTAGCGGGAGGTCCCTACGAGCAGTACTTC. The chain employs TRBV4-1 and TRBJ2-7, with 10 bases matching TRBD2. Germline V gives CDR1 MGHRA, CDR2 YSYEKL. The J segment lost 2 bases and the V segment lost 1 base, leaving 2 bases of the junction unmatched. The CDR3 runs 15 residues.

The chain carries TRBV7-2 and TRBJ2-1; no firm D call. This CDR3 spans 13 amino acids. Trimming pared 3 bases from V and 5 bases from J, leaving 8 bases between. Germline values: CDR1 SGHTA, CDR2 FQGNSA. The CDR3 loop is CASSFSRNNEQFF. DNA for the CDR3: TGTGCCAGCAGCTTCAGTCGGAACAATGAGCAGTTCTTC.

This clone showed up just once. The chain combines TRBV29-1 with TRBJ2-1; 8 bases fit TRBD2. The CDR3 runs 13 residues. V shed 8 bases, J shed 9 bases, and the junction held 12 bases outside the gene matches. Germline V gene sequence: CDR1 SQVTM, CDR2 ANQGSEA. The CDR3 sequence: CSHPAGGGGEQFF. CDR3 in DNA: TGCAGCCATCCGGCGGGGGGCGGGGGTGAGCAGTTCTTC.

The V and J genes are TRBV5-6 and TRBJ2-4; a possible D gene is TRBD2 (5 bases). The ends were cut back, 1 base at V and 0 bases at J, with 14 bases in the middle. This CDR3 has 17 residues. Germline loops: CDR1 SGHDT, CDR2 YYEEEE. For the CDR3, the DNA is TGTGCCAGCAGCTTGTATGAGGGCCCACGAGCCAAAAACATTCAGTACTTC. Translated, it gives CASSLYEGPRAKNIQYF.

This clone has a single count. The chain has TRBV5-4 and TRBJ1-4; D unresolved. Trimming took 0 bases from V and 0 from J, leaving 6 bases between them. Germline V gene data show CDR1 as SGHNT and CDR2 as YYREEE (reference sequence). The CDR3 length is 15 residues. The CDR3, as DNA: TGTGCCAGCAGCTTGGAGGGTTCAACTAATGAAAAACTGTTTTTT. This gives the protein CASSLEGSTNEKLFF.

The CDR3, as DNA: TGCGCCAGCAGCCCTAGACACCGCGGGGCCTTCCAAGAGACCCAGTACTTC. This gives the protein CASSPRHRGAFQETQYF. The chain combines TRBV4-1 with TRBJ2-5; TRBD2 might be the D (6 bases). V lost 4 bases to trimming and J lost 1 base, with 19 bases between them. The length of the CDR3 is 17 residues. From germline, CDR1 is MGHRA and CDR2 YSYEKL.

There are a few counts of this clone. The chain employs TRBV6-5 and TRBJ2-4, with no clear D. Trimming cost V 2 bases and J 9 bases, with 8 bases left between them. The CDR3 runs to 12 residues. CDR1 is MNHEY and CDR2 is SVGAGI in the germline V gene. CDR3 protein: CASSYPGGIQYF. In DNA, the CDR3 is TGTGCCAGCAGTTACCCGGGCGGCATTCAGTACTTC.

The chain is built from TRBV4-2 and TRBJ2-7; TRBD2 agrees at 7 bases. V was clipped by 2 bases and J by 4 bases; unmatched bases: 11. The CDR3 is 16 amino acids. Germline CDR1 is LGHNA and CDR2 is YNFKEQ. The CDR3 loop reads CASSQLLGRAGYEQYF. In DNA, the CDR3 is TGTGCCAGCAGCCAACTCCTTGGGAGGGCGGGGTACGAGCAGTACTTC.